The clone carrying this TCR beta chain showed up just a few times. These data originate in a study of blood T cell repertoires in COVID-19. The table came from immunoSEQ multiplex PCR; TCRdb's copy has only in-frame clones and leaves some out. This table has 130,000 or so clones, 80% appearing once. The CDR3 is made up of 15 amino acids. J was trimmed by 4 bases and V by 4 bases; bases with no gene match: 4. Germline CDR1 reads MRHNA; CDR2 reads SNTAGT. Sequencing input: peripheral blood. The chain couples TRBV6-4 to TRBJ1-5, with TRBD1 identical over 10 bases. The sequence was obtained from a man aged 55 to 69 with active or convalescent COVID-19. This chain's CDR3 is CASSAGQGINQPQHF. CDR3 nucleotides: TGTGCCAGCAGTGCGGGACAGGGGATTAATCAGCCCCAGCATTTT.